This T cell receptor beta chain was captured in a study of cytomegalovirus exposure and HLA in healthy donors. Whole-study results and caveats: For most TCR beta V segments, an earlier analysis put the productive rate at about 90% or about 30% of the time. There were a few CMV-associated chains whose specificity for CMV antigens was confirmed in vitro.

Likely unrecorded immune exposures existed in these nominally healthy donors. In its sample, this clone was seen a few times. Antigen: not known. Germline trimming cut 4 bases from V and 4 bases from J; bases unmatched to any gene: 10. The CDR3 contains 17 residues. Germline lookup yields CDR1 LGHNA and CDR2 YNFKEQ. The PCR had 60 Vbeta and 13 Jbeta primers. Clones were read by immunoSEQ multiplex PCR, and TCRdb kept only the in-frame ones, dropping some. This sample has around 190,000 clones, with over 75% found just once. The receptor was isolated from a woman between 25 and 40 years old in good health and CMV-seronegative. The J gene is TRBJ2-3, the V gene TRBV4-2; TRBD2 matches at 11 bases. The sequenced sample was PBMCs. CDR3 DNA sequence: TGTGCCAGCAGCCGATCGACTAGCGGGACGATTGCAGATACGCAGTATTTT. Translating gives CASSRSTSGTIADTQYF.